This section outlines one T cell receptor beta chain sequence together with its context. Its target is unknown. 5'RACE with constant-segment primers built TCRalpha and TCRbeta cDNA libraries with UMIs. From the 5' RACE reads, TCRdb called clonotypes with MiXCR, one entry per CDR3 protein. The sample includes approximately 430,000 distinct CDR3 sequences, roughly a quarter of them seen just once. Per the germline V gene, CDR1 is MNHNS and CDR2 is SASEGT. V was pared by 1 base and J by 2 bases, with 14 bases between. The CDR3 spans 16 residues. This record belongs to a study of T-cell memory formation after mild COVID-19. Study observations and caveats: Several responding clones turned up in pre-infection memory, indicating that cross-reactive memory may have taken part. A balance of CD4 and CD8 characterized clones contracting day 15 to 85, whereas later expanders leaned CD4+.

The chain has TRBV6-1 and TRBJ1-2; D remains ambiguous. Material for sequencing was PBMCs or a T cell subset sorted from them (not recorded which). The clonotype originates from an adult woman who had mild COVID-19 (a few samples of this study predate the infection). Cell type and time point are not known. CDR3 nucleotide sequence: TGTGCCAGCAGTGAAGGGGCGTCAATGATGAACTATGGCTACACCTTC. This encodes CASSEGASMMNYGYTF.